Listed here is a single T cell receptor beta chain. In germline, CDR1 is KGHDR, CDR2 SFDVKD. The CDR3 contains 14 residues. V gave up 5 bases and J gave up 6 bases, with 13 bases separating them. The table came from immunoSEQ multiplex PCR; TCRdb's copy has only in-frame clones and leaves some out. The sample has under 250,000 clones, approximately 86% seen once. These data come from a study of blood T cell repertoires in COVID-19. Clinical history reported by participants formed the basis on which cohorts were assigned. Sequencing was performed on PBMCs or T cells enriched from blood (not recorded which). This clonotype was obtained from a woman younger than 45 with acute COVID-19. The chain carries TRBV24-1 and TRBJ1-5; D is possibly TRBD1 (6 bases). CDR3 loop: CATSARGEIQPQHF. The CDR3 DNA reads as TGTGCCACCAGTGCCAGGGGAGAGATTCAGCCCCAGCATTTT.